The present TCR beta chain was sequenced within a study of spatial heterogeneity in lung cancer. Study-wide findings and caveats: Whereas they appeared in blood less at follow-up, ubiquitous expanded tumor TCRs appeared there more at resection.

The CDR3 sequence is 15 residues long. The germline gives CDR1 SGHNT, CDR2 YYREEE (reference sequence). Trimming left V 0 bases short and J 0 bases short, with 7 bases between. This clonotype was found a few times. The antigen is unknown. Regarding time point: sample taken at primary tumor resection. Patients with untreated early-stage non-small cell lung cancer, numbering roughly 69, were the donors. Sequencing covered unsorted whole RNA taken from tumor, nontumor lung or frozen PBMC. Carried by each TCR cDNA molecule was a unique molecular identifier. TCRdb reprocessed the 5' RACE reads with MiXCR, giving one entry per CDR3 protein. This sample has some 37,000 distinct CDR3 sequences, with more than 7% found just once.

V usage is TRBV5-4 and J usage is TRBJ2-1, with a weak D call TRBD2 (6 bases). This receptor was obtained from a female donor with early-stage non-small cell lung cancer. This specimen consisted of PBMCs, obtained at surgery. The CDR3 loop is CASSLGGDSYNEQFF. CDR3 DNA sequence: TGTGCCAGCAGCTTGGGCGGGGACTCCTACAATGAGCAGTTCTTC.